This T cell receptor beta chain is from a study of response to subunit inactivated influenza vaccine (dated by TCRdb to 2016 to 2018). Regarding the research as a whole: To follow how T cells responded to a trivalent subunit inactivated influenza vaccine, the researchers relied on deep quantitative profiling of the T cell receptor repertoire. On the study overall, not on this receptor specifically: The authors suggested that each seasonal influenza vaccination may recruit only a limited number of new T cells.

As concerns this clonotype: Its antigen target is currently unknown. No base qualities exist here, and no much larger clone lies one base off it.

V lost 6 bases and J lost 5 bases, and the count of bases not matched to a germline gene is 8. The germline V gene yields SQVTM for CDR1 and ANQGSEA for CDR2. Including cysteine and phenylalanine, the CDR3 has 14 amino acids. Here the CDR3 DNA is all that survives: 42 bases in frame from base 1. Library creation used RT-PCR. TCRdb names Illumina HiSeq 2500 as the instrument used. Starting from the raw public reads, TCRdb applied fastp trimming at Q25, assembled clones with MiXCR and retained in-frame beta chains. Each entry is one CDR3 protein sequence, shown with its most common DNA and genes. A total of about 480,000 distinct CDR3 sequences appear in this sample, about 25% of them only once. The ten top clones hold 1.9% of the sample.

This TCR was recovered from a man aged 45 to 65 who received an inactivated influenza vaccine. Donor details come from another sample of the same person, matched by shared clones. This material consisted of CD4+ T cells sorted from PBMCs, taken 5 days after vaccination. The sequence joins TRBV29-1 to TRBJ2-5; 11 junctional bases match TRBD1. The DNA sequence is given as TGCAGCGTCTCCGGGGACAGGGGGAGGGAGACCCAGTACTTC. It codes for CSVSGDRGRETQYF.